This T cell receptor beta chain was captured by sequencing in a study of cytomegalovirus exposure and HLA in healthy donors. V shed 0 bases and J shed 5 bases, with 7 bases lying between them. In germline, CDR1 is SGHTA, CDR2 FQGNSA. The CDR3 totals 14 residues. The PCR made use of 60 Vbeta and 13 Jbeta primers. This table comes from immunoSEQ multiplex PCR, and its TCRdb copy is limited to in-frame clones, with some not included. The sample has approximately 150,000 clones; 65% to 90% are singletons. This receptor was taken from a woman aged 25 to 39 in good health and CMV-seronegative. The gene calls are TRBV7-2 and TRBJ2-2, with a possible D match to TRBD2 (5 bases). Sample: PBMCs. The DNA of the CDR3 is TGTGCCAGCAGCTTAGCGCGAGGGACCGGGGAGCTGTTTTTT. It translates to CASSLARGTGELFF.